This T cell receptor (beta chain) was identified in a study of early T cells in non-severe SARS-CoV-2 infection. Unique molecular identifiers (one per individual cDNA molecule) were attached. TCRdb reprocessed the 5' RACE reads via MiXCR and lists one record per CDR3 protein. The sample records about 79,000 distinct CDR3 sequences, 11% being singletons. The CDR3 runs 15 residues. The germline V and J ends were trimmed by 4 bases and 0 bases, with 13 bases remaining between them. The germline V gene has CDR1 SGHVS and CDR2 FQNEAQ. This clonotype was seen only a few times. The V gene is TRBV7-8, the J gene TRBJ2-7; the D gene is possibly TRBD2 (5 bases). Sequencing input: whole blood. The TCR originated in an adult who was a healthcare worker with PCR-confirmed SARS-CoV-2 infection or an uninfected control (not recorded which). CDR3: CASSSLLGDSYEQYF. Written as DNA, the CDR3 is TGTGCCAGCAGCTCCCTTCTCGGGGACTCCTACGAGCAGTACTTC.